These T cell receptor beta chains were read from a single sample in a study of cytotoxic CD8 clonotypes in ibrutinib-treated CLL. Method: immunoSEQ multiplex PCR; TCRdb's copy keeps in-frame clones and lacks some. The sample lists about 310,000 clones, approximately 80% seen once, with over 5% in the top ten. The sequencing used PBMCs, collected before ibrutinib treatment. The receptors originated from a human donor with chronic lymphocytic leukemia. CDR3s include the opening cysteine and the closing phenylalanine or tryptophan. The D gene is left open where the match is weak. A clone size is listed for some rows: how often the clone was seen (once, few, many), or a class if it is expanded.

TRBV6-4	TRBJ2-3	-	TRBD2	TGTGCCAGCAGTGACTATAGGGTAGCGGGGATTCAAGATACGCAGTATTTT	CASSDYRVAGIQDTQYF
TRBV6-5	TRBJ2-3	-	TRBD1	TGTGCCAGCAGTCCCCTGGACAGGGCGACAGATACGCAGTATTTT	CASSPLDRATDTQYF
TRBV7-8	TRBJ2-1	-	TRBD2	TGTGCCAGCAGCCTTAGCGGGAGGGTATCCTACAATGAGCAGTTCTTC	CASSLSGRVSYNEQFF
TRBV7-2	TRBJ2-2	once	-	TGTGCCAGCAGCCGGACAGTCGGGCCGGACGGGGAGCTGTTTTTT	CASSRTVGPDGELFF
TRBV5-4	TRBJ2-7	-	TRBD2	TGTGCCAGCAGCTTTATTAGCGGGAGTAACGAGCAGTACTTC	CASSFISGSNEQYF
TRBV9	TRBJ2-3	-	-	TGTGCCAGCAGCCCCTTGGGGGCGAACACAGATACGCAGTATTTT	CASSPLGANTDTQYF
TRBV9	TRBJ2-2	-	-	TGTGCCAGCAGCGCGGCCTCCGGGGAGCTGTTTTTT	CASSAASGELFF
TRBV5-1	TRBJ2-2	few	-	TGCGCCAGCAGCTTGGTGCAAACGAACACCGGGGAGCTGTTTTTT	CASSLVQTNTGELFF
TRBV5-1	TRBJ2-1	-	TRBD2	TGCGCCAGCAGCTCAACTAGCGGGAGTTCCTACAATGAGCAGTTCTTC	CASSSTSGSSYNEQFF
TRBV7-3	TRBJ2-1	-	TRBD2	TGTGCCAGCAGCTTCATAGCGGGAGGGCCTCATGAGCAGTTCTTC	CASSFIAGGPHEQFF
TRBV13	TRBJ2-1	-	TRBD2	TGTGCCAGCAGCCCTCACCTAGCGGGACATTTCAATGAGCAGTTCTTC	CASSPHLAGHFNEQFF
TRBV4-1	TRBJ2-1	-	TRBD2	TGCGCCAGCAGCCACCCTGACAGGGGTCCTAGCGGGAGTGGAGGTGACGAGCAGTTCTTC	CASSHPDRGPSGSGGDEQFF
TRBV4-3	TRBJ2-2	-	TRBD2	TGCGCCAGCAGCCAAGATAGCCTAGCGGGGGACACCGGGGAGCTGTTTTTT	CASSQDSLAGDTGELFF
TRBV30	TRBJ2-7	-	-	TGTGCCTGGAGCGAAAGTTACGAGCAGTACTTC	CAWSESYEQYF